A selection of T cell receptor beta chains follows, all from one sample in a study of T-cell memory formation after mild COVID-19. TCRdb processed the 5' RACE reads anew with MiXCR; each CDR3 protein has one entry. The table shows roughly 200,000 distinct CDR3 sequences, with around 9.5% occurring only once. The source material was PBMCs or a T cell subset sorted from them (not recorded which). These receptor sequences come from a man aged 18 to 29 who had mild COVID-19 (a few samples of this study predate the infection). Cell type and time point are not known. The CDR3 runs from the conserved cysteine through the conserved F or W. A D gene is named only where the DNA matches it firmly. The size entry is marked missing in some rows and otherwise reads once, few, many or a size class.

J,length,V,size,D,DNA,CDR3
TRBJ2-2,19,TRBV9,.,TRBD2,TGTGCCAGCAGCACGCCGGGACTAGCGGGGGAAAGGAACACCGGGGAGCTGTTTTTT,CASSTPGLAGERNTGELFF
TRBJ2-1,16,TRBV3-1,.,.,TGTGCCAGCAGCCAAGACACGGATCCCCTTTACAATGAGCAGTTCTTC,CASSQDTDPLYNEQFF
TRBJ1-2,13,TRBV7-9,few,.,TGTGCCAGCAGCTTGGAGGGAGAGAGTGGCTACACCTTC,CASSLEGESGYTF
TRBJ2-3,15,TRBV18,.,.,TGTGCCAGCTCACAATACCGGACGAGGACAGATACGCAGTATTTT,CASSQYRTRTDTQYF
TRBJ2-2,16,TRBV4-2,.,.,TGTGCCAGCAGCCAAGCGGGGACGGGGGCATACGGGGAGCTGTTTTTT,CASSQAGTGAYGELFF
TRBJ1-1,13,TRBV20-1,few,.,TGCAGTGCTAGAAAGACACTGAACACTGAAGCTTTCTTT,CSARKTLNTEAFF
TRBJ1-5,14,TRBV6-6,few,.,TGTGCCAGCATGCGGTCAGTTAGCAATCAGCCCCAGCATTTT,CASMRSVSNQPQHF
TRBJ2-1,15,TRBV7-3,few,.,TGTGCCAGCAGCATCGGGGCTAGCGACTACAATGAGCAGTTCTTC,CASSIGASDYNEQFF
TRBJ2-1,15,TRBV7-2,few,.,TGTGCCAGCAGCTTGGTTTCCCGGGGCTACAATGAGCAGTTCTTC,CASSLVSRGYNEQFF
TRBJ1-1,17,TRBV4-3,.,TRBD1,TGCGCCAGCAGCCAAGGGGGACCGGGACAGGGAACCCAAAAAGCTTTCTTT,CASSQGGPGQGTQKAFF
TRBJ1-6,15,TRBV27,.,.,TGTGCCAGCAGTTGGAGTGGCCTTGATAATTCACCCCTCCACTTT,CASSWSGLDNSPLHF
TRBJ2-3,17,TRBV4-3,few,.,TGCGCCAGCAGCCAAGAAGGCCACAGGGAATGGACAGATACGCAGTATTTT,CASSQEGHREWTDTQYF
TRBJ1-2,13,TRBV20-1,few,.,TGCAGTGCTAGCAGGGAATCTAACTATGGCTACACCTTC,CSASRESNYGYTF
TRBJ1-3,14,TRBV10-3,.,TRBD1,TGTGCCATCAGTCTTGGACAGGGTGGAAACACCATATATTTT,CAISLGQGGNTIYF
TRBJ2-3,14,TRBV9,.,.,TGTGCCAGCAGCGTAGCTTGGACGGCAGATACGCAGTATTTT,CASSVAWTADTQYF
TRBJ2-1,16,TRBV7-2,few,.,TGTGCCAGCAGCTATGGGACACTCGCCTCCTACAATGAGCAGTTCTTC,CASSYGTLASYNEQFF
TRBJ1-2,14,TRBV2,many,TRBD1,TGTGCCAGCAGTTTACAAGGACAGGCGGATGGCTACACCTTC,CASSLQGQADGYTF
TRBJ2-7,14,TRBV20-1,.,.,TGCAGTGCTAGAGATGCAGGGTCCTCCTACGAGCAGTACTTC,CSARDAGSSYEQYF
TRBJ2-3,14,TRBV6-2/TRBV6-3,.,.,TGTGCCAGCAGTTACGGGACAGTGGGGGGTACGCAGTATTTT,CASSYGTVGGTQYF
TRBJ2-7,15,TRBV5-1,few,TRBD1,TGCGCCAGCAGCCCGGTAGGTGGGACAGGGGGCGAGCAGTACTTC,CASSPVGGTGGEQYF
TRBJ2-3,16,TRBV3-1,.,TRBD2,TGTGCCAGCAGCCGTAGGGCGGGGGGATACACAGATACGCAGTATTTT,CASSRRAGGYTDTQYF
TRBJ2-5,14,TRBV25-1,.,.,TGTGCCAGCAGAGAGCTTGGGGCGGGAGAGACCCAGTACTTC,CASRELGAGETQYF
TRBJ2-3,15,TRBV7-9,few,TRBD1,TGTGCCAGCAGCGTAGGACAGGGATACACAGATACGCAGTATTTT,CASSVGQGYTDTQYF
TRBJ2-6,15,TRBV11-1,.,TRBD1,TGTGCCAGCAGCCCCAGGGGGTCTGGGGCCAACGTCCTGACTTTC,CASSPRGSGANVLTF
TRBJ2-3,13,TRBV10-3,.,.,TGTGCCGTCGGGACATCGAGGACAGATACGCAGTATTTT,CAVGTSRTDTQYF
TRBJ2-2,16,TRBV25-1,few,TRBD1,TGTGCCACCCTTCGGGAAGGGACAGCTAACACCGGGGAGCTGTTTTTT,CATLREGTANTGELFF
TRBJ2-3,13,TRBV6-5,few,TRBD2,TGTGCCAGCGAGGGACTAGCGGGAGATACGCAGTATTTT,CASEGLAGDTQYF
TRBJ2-2,14,TRBV9,few,TRBD1,TGTGCCAGCAGCTCAAGACAGGGTGCATGGGAGCTGTTTTTT,CASSSRQGAWELFF
TRBJ2-3,16,TRBV7-6,.,TRBD2,TGTGCCAGCAGCGGGCGGGGGGGCCGTGGCACAGATACGAAGTATTTT,CASSGRGGRGTDTKYF
TRBJ1-6,16,TRBV7-2,.,.,TGTGCCAGCAGCTTAGTGGGGGGCTCAAGGGGTTCACCCCTCCACTTT,CASSLVGGSRGSPLHF
TRBJ1-2,13,TRBV18,few,.,TGTGCCAGCTCACCACAAAACGGCATAGGCTACACCTTC,CASSPQNGIGYTF
TRBJ2-3,16,TRBV12-3/TRBV12-4,few,TRBD2,TGTGCCAGCAGTCCAATCCCTAGCGGGGGGTACCATACGCAGTATTTT,CASSPIPSGGYHTQYF
TRBJ2-1,13,TRBV20-1,few,TRBD2,TGCAGTGCGCGGGGACTAGTCGTCAATGAGCAGTTCTTC,CSARGLVVNEQFF
TRBJ2-5,14,TRBV7-8,many,.,TGTGCCAGCAGCTTAGAGTCCGTCGCAGAGACCCAGTACTTC,CASSLESVAETQYF
TRBJ1-2,13,TRBV7-2,.,TRBD1,TGTGCCAGCAGCCCACAGGGGGCCGTTGGCTACACCTTC,CASSPQGAVGYTF
TRBJ2-1,14,TRBV20-1,few,.,TGCAGTGCCCCCGCTTTAAGCTCCTACAATGAGCAGTTCTTC,CSAPALSSYNEQFF
TRBJ1-2,15,TRBV4-1,many,.,TGCGCCAGCAGCCGCCCGGGAGAGGGTCTCTTTGGCTACACCTTC,CASSRPGEGLFGYTF
TRBJ1-1,16,TRBV5-6,few,.,TGTGCCAGCAGCTACGGTGATGGACAGCTGAACACTGAAGCTTTCTTT,CASSYGDGQLNTEAFF
TRBJ1-2,16,TRBV7-6,many,.,TGTGCCAGCAGCTACCGGTCGGGGGCTCGTGACTATGGCTACACCTTC,CASSYRSGARDYGYTF
TRBJ2-1,12,TRBV5-1,many,TRBD1,TGCGCCAGCAGCGAACAGGGGAATGAGCAGTTCTTC,CASSEQGNEQFF
TRBJ1-1,13,TRBV5-1,.,.,TGCGCCAGCAGTGAACAGCCCTACACTGAAGCTTTCTTT,CASSEQPYTEAFF
TRBJ2-3,14,TRBV9,few,TRBD2,TGTGCCAGCAGCGTACTAGCGGGGATAGATACGCAGTATTTT,CASSVLAGIDTQYF
TRBJ2-2,15,TRBV4-3,.,.,TGCGCCAGCAGCGGGTCATGGGACAACACCGGGGAGCTGTTTTTT,CASSGSWDNTGELFF
TRBJ2-1,13,TRBV5-1,many,TRBD1,TGCGCCAGCAGCACGCGACAGGGCAATGAGCAGTTCTTC,CASSTRQGNEQFF
TRBJ1-5,15,TRBV6-2/TRBV6-3,.,.,TGTGCCAGCAGTTGGGACGGATCCTCGGGTCAGCCCCAGCATTTT,CASSWDGSSGQPQHF
TRBJ2-5,14,TRBV5-1,many,.,TGCGCCAGCAGCATTGGGAAACTAGAGGGGACCCAGTACTTC,CASSIGKLEGTQYF
TRBJ2-2,12,TRBV19,.,.,TGTGCCAGTAGTATACTTGCCGGGGAGCTGTTTTTT,CASSILAGELFF
TRBJ2-3,10,TRBV28,many,.,TGTGCCTTTGTTCGGGATACGCAGTATTTT,CAFVRDTQYF
TRBJ2-3,15,TRBV6-4,.,.,TGTGCCAGCAGTTCCTGGACAGATAGCACAGATACGCAGTATTTT,CASSSWTDSTDTQYF
TRBJ2-2,16,TRBV2,.,TRBD1,TGTGCCAGCAGTGAATCCCCTGACAGGGACACCGGGGAGCTGTTTTTT,CASSESPDRDTGELFF
TRBJ2-5,15,TRBV3-1,few,.,TGTGCCAGCAGCCAAGAAATAGGCAGCCAAGAGACCCAGTACTTC,CASSQEIGSQETQYF